This T cell receptor beta chain was found in a study of shared clonotypes between healthy human individuals (dated by TCRdb to between 2020 and 2021). About the study as a whole: The cohort included three men and a couple of women between 18 and 49 years of age. Per donor, three plates each were used for CD4 naive and CD4 memory, two for CD8 naive, and one for CD8 memory. To estimate repertoire size and how much clonotypes are shared between individuals, the study performed deep sequencing of blood TCR repertoires from 4 to 6 healthy adults. To increase sequencing depth and limit assay-specific biases, different laboratories used diverse techniques to prepare libraries and sequence TCR repertoires. Each donor's leukapheresis produced roughly between roughly 0.85 and 9.5 billion PBMCs.

Turning to this clone: Its specific antigen is unknown. No much larger clone exists at a distance of one base, and base qualities are not known.

The donors were healthy, HIV-negative adults with no recently reported acute infections or vaccinations. Every donor was a Caucasian adult residing in Nashville, Tennessee, USA. Magnetic negative selection was used to enrich CD4+ T cells, after which naive cells were positively selected on CD45RA and the negative fraction became the memory subset. Blood was collected by leukapheresis, and PBMCs were isolated by Ficoll-Histopaque density gradient centrifugation and then cryopreserved in liquid nitrogen vapor phase. Analytical flow cytometry was used to check the purity and quantity of every magnetically sorted T cell population. Genomic DNA was isolated from every sorted fraction and measured by UV absorbance on a Nanodrop 2000c. The CDR3 has 14 amino acids, counting the end cysteine and phenylalanine. CDR3 DNA only is kept here, 42 bases in frame from base 1. The germline ends are 10 bases apart after V is trimmed by 4 bases and J by 4 bases. CDR1 SSHAT and CDR2 FNYEAQ were looked up in the germline V gene (reference sequence).

Using the deep immunoSEQ assay, TCR CDR3 regions were amplified from genomic DNA by multiplex PCR. Genomic DNA extracted from each cell subset was distributed evenly over all wells of several immunoSEQ 96-well plates, and each plate served as one replicate. For sorted subsets, approximately 190 ng genomic DNA, equal to approximately 30,000 T cell genomes, was loaded into each replicate PCR. The purified libraries were quantified using a Qubit 3.0 fluorometer, sized with a Bioanalyzer 2100, and then quantified again using the KAPA Library Quantification kit. Every immunoSEQ 96-well plate was sequenced on a separate single-read 150-cycle Illumina NextSeq 550 flow cell. On the study's bioinformatics: Because the immunoSEQ output included only junctional sequences and no quality scores, the filtering could not be the same as the filtering used for full-length reads. Sequences were annotated with PyIR, a Python wrapper for IgBLAST v1.9, using IMGT germline references to assign V/J genes and CDR3. Reads were removed for weak V/J assignments (E-value above 1e-6), missing CDR3, stop codons, out-of-frame junctions, or ambiguous translated residues. V3J clonotypes were defined as sequences sharing an identical inferred V gene, J gene, and CDR3 amino acid sequence. Percentage overlap between repertoires was computed as shared unique clonotypes divided by the size of the smaller repertoire. Repertoire richness was assessed with RTK rarefaction, the Chao1 estimator, and Recon v2.1 estimates of unobserved clonotypes. Generation probabilities were computed with OLGA for all TCRbeta clonotypes obtained by the gDNA method from four donors. TCRdb took over this immuneACCESS table, retaining in-frame rearrangements with V and J assigned. Such tables are incomplete; in checked studies, under half of the missing clones stem from an unresolved V gene, and the remainder is unexplained. The DNA gave D and trimming, while V, J and clone size come from that table. This sample gives 2 million to 2.5 million clones in total; 90% to 95% of them show up just once. The top ten clonotypes cover 0.39% of the sample.

General study outcomes and caveats: Sampling was restricted to blood, and TCR repertoires in tissues likely differ from the TCR repertoires found in blood. Pairwise subsampling indicated that sequencing depth was expected to affect the degree of clonotype sharing among donors. Incomplete sequencing was indicated by rarefaction of sorted-subset datasets, despite the large sequencing depth. Because the study included a small number of donors, the genetic and exposure-history diversity represented was limited. Estimated clonotype richness was generally larger for naive than for memory subsets. Clonotypes shared by all four sorted-subset donors showed higher generation probabilities than non-shared clonotypes. Sharing across several donors was observed for around 5% of naive CD4, 3.5% of naive CD8, around 2.5% of memory CD4, and roughly 0.4% of memory CD8 clonotypes.

This TCR came from a man aged 18 to 29 in good health. Some clones in this sample may be carry-over from other donors' samples. Sample: naive CD4+ T cells from PBMCs. The cell subset or site label for this specimen denotes: CD45RA+ positively selected. The chain couples TRBV7-7 to TRBJ2-2; no D gene call is confident. In nucleotide form, the sequence is TGTGCCAGCAGCTATGGTTCTGGCACCGGGGAGCTGTTTTTT. It is translated as CASSYGSGTGELFF.